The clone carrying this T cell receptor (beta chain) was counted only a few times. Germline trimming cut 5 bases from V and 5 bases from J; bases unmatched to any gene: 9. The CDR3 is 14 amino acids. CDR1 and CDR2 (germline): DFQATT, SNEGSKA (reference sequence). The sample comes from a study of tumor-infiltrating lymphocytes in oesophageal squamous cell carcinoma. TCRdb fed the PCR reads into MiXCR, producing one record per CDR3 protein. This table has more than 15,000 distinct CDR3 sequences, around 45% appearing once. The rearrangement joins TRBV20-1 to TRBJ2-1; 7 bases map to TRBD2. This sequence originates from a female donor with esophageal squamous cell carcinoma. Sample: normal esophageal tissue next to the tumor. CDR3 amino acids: CSARGEGKDNEQFF. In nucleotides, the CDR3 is TGCAGTGCTCGGGGGGAGGGGAAAGACAATGAGCAGTTCTTC.